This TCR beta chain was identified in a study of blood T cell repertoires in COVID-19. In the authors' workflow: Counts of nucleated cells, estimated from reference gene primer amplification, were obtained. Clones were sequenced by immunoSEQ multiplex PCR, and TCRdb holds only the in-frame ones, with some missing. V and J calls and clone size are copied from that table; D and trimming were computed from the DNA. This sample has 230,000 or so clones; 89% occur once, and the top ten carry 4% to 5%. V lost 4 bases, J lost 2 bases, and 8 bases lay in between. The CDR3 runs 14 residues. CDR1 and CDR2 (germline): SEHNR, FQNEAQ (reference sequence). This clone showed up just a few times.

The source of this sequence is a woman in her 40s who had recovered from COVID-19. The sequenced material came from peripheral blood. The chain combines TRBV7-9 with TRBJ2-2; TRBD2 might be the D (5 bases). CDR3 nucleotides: TGTGCCAGCAGCTGGAGCGGAAACACCGGGGAGCTGTTTTTT. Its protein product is CASSWSGNTGELFF.